The T cell receptor beta chain under discussion was sequenced for a study of graft-versus-host responses after intestinal transplantation. Whole-study context: In this cohort, recipients had multivisceral, liver-intestinal, or isolated intestinal transplants.

To note about this clone: As yet, its antigen is unknown.

Assay: immunoSEQ multiplex PCR; the TCRdb copy retains only in-frame clones and omits some. This table holds fewer than 120,000 clones, roughly 93% found once. Study results and limitations: GvH clones turned up in recipient marrow; some had shown up first in ileum or blood.

The sample consisted of unstimulated CD8+ T cells sorted from spleen or lymph node cells, taken before intestinal transplant. The sequence came from a human donor who received an intestinal transplant.

CDR3 coding DNA: TGTGCCACCAGCAGAGTAGAGACAGGGCTTATAGGGAGCTCCTACAATGAGCAGTTCTTC. Translated: CATSRVETGLIGSSYNEQFF. This chain uses TRBV15 with TRBJ2-1, with 7 bases lining up with TRBD1. The CDR3 contains 20 residues. Unmatched junction bases numbered 15, after V lost 1 base and J lost 0 bases. In germline, CDR1 is LNHNV, CDR2 YYDKDF (reference sequence).